The rows below give T cell receptor beta chains drawn from one sample of a study of T cells in Graves' hyperthyroidism and ophthalmopathy. TCRdb re-called the multiplex PCR reads through MiXCR, storing one row per CDR3 protein. The sample records 500,000 or so distinct CDR3 sequences, 17% being singletons. Sequenced sample: blood. These receptors were obtained from a woman aged 18-35 years with Graves' ophthalmopathy. Each CDR3 is given with its conserved first and last residue. The D gene is left open where the match is weak. Clone size is stated in some rows and not others, as once, few, many or a class when expanded.

j_call	v_call	clone_size	d_call	cdr3_nt	cdr3_aa
TRBJ1-2	TRBV2	many	-	TGTGCCAGCAGTGAAGGCCATCGAAGGCAGGGTCGGGATGGCTACACCTTC	CASSEGHRRQGRDGYTF
TRBJ1-4	TRBV5-1	few	TRBD1	TGCGCCAGCAGCTTCTCCCCCGGGACAGGGGGCGAAAAACTGTTTTTT	CASSFSPGTGGEKLFF
TRBJ2-2	TRBV5-5	many	TRBD1	TGTGCCAGCTCTGGACAGGGTGTCCCCGGGGAGCTGTTTTTT	CASSGQGVPGELFF
TRBJ1-1	TRBV28	-	TRBD1	TGTGCCAGCAGTCAAGGGACAGGTACCATAGTATCTTTCTTT	CASSQGTGTIVSFF
TRBJ1-2	TRBV28	many	TRBD1	TGTGCCAGCAGCGCTATGGACAGGGTGGACACCTTC	CASSAMDRVDTF
TRBJ2-3	TRBV9	few	TRBD2	TGTGCCAGCAGCGGAAGGACTAGCGGGGGGGCGGAATCAACAGATACGCAGTATTTT	CASSGRTSGGAESTDTQYF
TRBJ2-5	TRBV7-8	many	TRBD2	TGTGCCAGCAGCCTCTCGGGACTAGCTGGTCGAGAGACCCAGTACTTC	CASSLSGLAGRETQYF
TRBJ2-7	TRBV25-1	-	TRBD2	TGTGCCAGCAGTGCCCCCGGGACTAGCGGGACCTCCTCCTACGAGCAGTACTTC	CASSAPGTSGTSSYEQYF
TRBJ1-2	TRBV6-5	few	-	TGTGCCAGCAGTTACTCGGGGGACGAGGGTGGCTACACCTTC	CASSYSGDEGGYTF
TRBJ1-2	TRBV30	-	-	TGTGCCTGGAGTCCGGGCCCCTCTTGGGGCTACACCTTC	CAWSPGPSWGYTF
TRBJ1-6	TRBV30	many	TRBD1	TGTGCCTGGAGTGTACGGGGGACAGGGGCGAATTCACCCCTCCACTTT	CAWSVRGTGANSPLHF
TRBJ2-1	TRBV6-2/TRBV6-3	-	-	TGTGCCAGCAGTTACTCGATGAGGCGGGGAGATGAGCAGTTCTTC	CASSYSMRRGDEQFF
TRBJ2-1	TRBV12-3/TRBV12-4	many	TRBD2	TGTGCCAGCAGTTTCCCTAGCGGGGGAACCTACAATGAGCAGTTCTTC	CASSFPSGGTYNEQFF
TRBJ1-4	TRBV3-1	many	TRBD1	TGTGCCAGCAGCTTGACAGGGGCGGGTGAAAAACTGTTTTTT	CASSLTGAGEKLFF
TRBJ2-1	TRBV27	many	TRBD2	TGTGCCAGCAGTTTGAGGGAGGGGTACAATGAGCAGTTCTTC	CASSLREGYNEQFF
TRBJ2-1	TRBV4-3	few	-	TGCGCCAGCAGCCTAATATTTGATGAGCAGTTCTTC	CASSLIFDEQFF
TRBJ2-5	TRBV10-3	-	-	TGTGCCATCATATTCTCTCTTTCGGGCGGGGAAGGTGAGACCCAGTACTTC	CAIIFSLSGGEGETQYF
TRBJ1-2	TRBV7-6	-	-	TGTGCCAGCAGCTCCGGGACAAAGATCCCACTCTACACCTTC	CASSSGTKIPLYTF
TRBJ2-7	TRBV15	many	TRBD1	TGTGCCACCAGCTCGCGGAGACAGGGGGTCTACGAGCAGTACTTC	CATSSRRQGVYEQYF
TRBJ1-6	TRBV5-1	-	TRBD1	TGCGCCAGCAGTCCCGGACAGGACTATAATTCACCCCTCCACTTT	CASSPGQDYNSPLHF
TRBJ2-3	TRBV7-3	-	-	TGTGCCAGCAGCTTAGGGGGTGGGGGGTCTAGCACAGATACGCAGTATTTT	CASSLGGGGSSTDTQYF
TRBJ1-1	TRBV13	many	TRBD1	TGTGCCAGCAGCAATTCCGGGACAGGGAACACTGAAGCTTTCTTT	CASSNSGTGNTEAFF
TRBJ1-1	TRBV7-3	many	-	TGTGCCAGCAGCCCATTCGTGGGCACTGAAGCTTTCTTT	CASSPFVGTEAFF
TRBJ1-5	TRBV28	few	-	TGTGCCAGCAGTTTTACCCAGTCTAGCAATCAGCCCCAGCATTTT	CASSFTQSSNQPQHF